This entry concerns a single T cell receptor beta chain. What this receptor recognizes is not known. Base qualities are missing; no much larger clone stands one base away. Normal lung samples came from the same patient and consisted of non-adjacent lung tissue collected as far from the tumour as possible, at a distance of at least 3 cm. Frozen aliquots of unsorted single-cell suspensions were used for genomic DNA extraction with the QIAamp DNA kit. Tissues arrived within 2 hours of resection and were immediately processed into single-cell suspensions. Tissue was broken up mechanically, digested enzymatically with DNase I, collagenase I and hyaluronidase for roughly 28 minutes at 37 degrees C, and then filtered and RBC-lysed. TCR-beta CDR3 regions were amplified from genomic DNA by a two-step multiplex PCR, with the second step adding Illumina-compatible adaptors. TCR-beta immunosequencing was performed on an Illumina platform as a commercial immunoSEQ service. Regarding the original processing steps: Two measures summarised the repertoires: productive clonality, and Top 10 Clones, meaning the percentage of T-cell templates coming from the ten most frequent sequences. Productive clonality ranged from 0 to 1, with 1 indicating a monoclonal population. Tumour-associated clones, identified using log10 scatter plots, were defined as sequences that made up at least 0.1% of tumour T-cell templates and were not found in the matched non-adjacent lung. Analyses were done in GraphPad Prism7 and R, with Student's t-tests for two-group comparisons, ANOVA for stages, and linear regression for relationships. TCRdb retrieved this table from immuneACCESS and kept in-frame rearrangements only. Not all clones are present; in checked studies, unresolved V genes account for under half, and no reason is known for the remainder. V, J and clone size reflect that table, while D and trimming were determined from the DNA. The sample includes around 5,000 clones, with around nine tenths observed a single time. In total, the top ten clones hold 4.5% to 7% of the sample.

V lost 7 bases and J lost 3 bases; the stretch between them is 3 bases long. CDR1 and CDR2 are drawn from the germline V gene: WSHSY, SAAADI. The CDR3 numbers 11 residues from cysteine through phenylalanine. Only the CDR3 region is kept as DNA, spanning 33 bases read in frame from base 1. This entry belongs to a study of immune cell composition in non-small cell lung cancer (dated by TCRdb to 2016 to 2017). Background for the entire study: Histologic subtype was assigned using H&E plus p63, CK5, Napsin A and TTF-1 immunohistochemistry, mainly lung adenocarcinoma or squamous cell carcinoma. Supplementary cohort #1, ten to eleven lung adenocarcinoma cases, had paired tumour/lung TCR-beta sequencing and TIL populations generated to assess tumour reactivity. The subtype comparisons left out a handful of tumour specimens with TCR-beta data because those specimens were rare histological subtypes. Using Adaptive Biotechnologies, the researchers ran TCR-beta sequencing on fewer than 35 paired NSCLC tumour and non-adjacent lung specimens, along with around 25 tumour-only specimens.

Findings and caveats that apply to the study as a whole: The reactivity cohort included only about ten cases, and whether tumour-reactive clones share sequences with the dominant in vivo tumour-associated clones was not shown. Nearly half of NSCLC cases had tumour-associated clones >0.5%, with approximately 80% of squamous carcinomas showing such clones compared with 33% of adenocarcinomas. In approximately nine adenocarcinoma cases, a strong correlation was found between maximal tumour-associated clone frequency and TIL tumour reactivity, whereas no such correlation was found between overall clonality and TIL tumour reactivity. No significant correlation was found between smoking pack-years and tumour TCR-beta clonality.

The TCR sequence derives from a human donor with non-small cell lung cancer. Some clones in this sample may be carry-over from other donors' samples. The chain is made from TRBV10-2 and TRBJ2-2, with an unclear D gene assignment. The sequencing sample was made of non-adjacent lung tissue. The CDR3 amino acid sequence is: CASTHTGELFF. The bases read TGCGCCAGCACTCACACCGGGGAGCTGTTTTTT.